The 20 T cell receptor beta chains below all came from one sample that was sequenced in a study of T cells in Graves' hyperthyroidism and ophthalmopathy. Amplification targeted TCR beta CDR3 regions from RNA transcripts. HTBI primers were used for first-round RT-PCR of the TCR CDR3. In TCRdb, the multiplex PCR reads were re-called with MiXCR into one record per CDR3 protein. The sample lists 350,000 to 450,000 distinct CDR3 sequences, 11% to 15% seen once, with 11% in the top ten. The sequencing input was blood. These receptor sequences come from a woman aged 60-70 years with Graves' hyperthyroidism.

This chain uses TRBV7-9 with TRBJ2-4, with 7 bases matching TRBD1. The CDR3 is 16 residues long. The V gene's germline CDR1 is SEHNR and CDR2 FQNEAQ (reference sequence). The V gene end was trimmed by 4 bases and the J gene end by 0 bases; junction bases not matched to a gene: 6. CDR3 coding DNA: TGTGCCAGCAGCTCAACAGGGGTGCTAGCCAAAAACATTCAGTACTTC. Its translation: CASSSTGVLAKNIQYF.

This clonotype showed up many times. J is TRBJ2-1 and V is TRBV6-1; 9 bases match TRBD1. The CDR3 runs to 15 residues. In germline, CDR1 is MNHNS, CDR2 SASEGT. The junction had 4 bases not matched to a gene; V was cut back by 4 bases and J by 3 bases. As DNA, the CDR3 is TGTGCCAGCAGTGTTCGACAGGGGGACTACAATGAGCAGTTCTTC. Encoded protein: CASSVRQGDYNEQFF.

There are many counts of this clonotype. The chain carries TRBV10-3 and TRBJ2-2; the D gene is possibly TRBD1 (6 bases). The ends were cut back, 10 bases at V and 0 bases at J, with 9 bases in the middle. Germline lookup yields CDR1 ENHRY and CDR2 SYGVKD. There are 13 residues in the CDR3. The CDR3 sequence is CATGTPNTGELFF. Written as DNA, the CDR3 is TGTGCCACCGGGACACCGAACACCGGGGAGCTGTTTTTT.

This clonotype was recorded once. The J gene is TRBJ2-5, the V gene TRBV20-1; 7 bases map to TRBD1. The CDR3 is made up of 12 amino acids. Germline lookup yields CDR1 DFQATT and CDR2 SNEGSKA (reference sequence). V trimming: 5 bases; J trimming: 4 bases; junction bases outside the gene matches: 4. The CDR3 region has the DNA TGCAGTGCTGTACAGGGGAGAGAGACCCAGTACTTC. Its translation: CSAVQGRETQYF.

This clonotype was observed many times. At one end the junction does not follow the germline gene, possibly because of a read error. The gene calls are TRBV4-1 and TRBJ1-6, with TRBD1 matching over 7 bases. CDR3 length equals 13 residues. Germline values: CDR1 MGHRA, CDR2 YSYEKL. Here the CDR3 reads CASSPGQNSPLHF. The CDR3 coding sequence is TGTGCCAGCAGCCCGGGACAGAATTCACCCCTCCACTTT.

The CDR3 DNA reads TGTGCCAGTAGTCTAGGGACAGGGGAGTCCTACGAGCAGTACTTC. Its translation is CASSLGTGESYEQYF. V usage is TRBV19 and J usage is TRBJ2-7, with TRBD1 identical over 10 bases. The CDR3 length is 15 residues. Germline CDR1 reads LNHDA; CDR2 reads SQIVND (reference sequence). V lost 5 bases and J lost 1; bases outside the gene matches: 5.

In nucleotides, the CDR3 is TGCAGTGCTAGAGACCCAATAACTAGTATCCTTCAGTACTTC. Translating gives CSARDPITSILQYF. The chain joins TRBV20-1 to TRBJ2-4, with D possibly matching TRBD2 (5 bases). The CDR3 loop spans 14 amino acids. V lost 0 bases and J 11 bases, leaving 17 bases between the germline ends. Germline V gene data show CDR1 as DFQATT and CDR2 as SNEGSKA (reference sequence).

This chain connects TRBV7-9 to TRBJ2-3; tentative D call: TRBD2 (5 bases). The CDR3 consists of 17 residues. The V gene lost 5 bases and the J gene lost 0 bases, with 18 bases spanning the gap. Germline V gene data show CDR1 as SEHNR and CDR2 as FQNEAQ (reference sequence). CDR3 region: CASSPFRARGSTDTQYF. The CDR3 DNA is TGTGCCAGCAGCCCCTTTAGGGCACGGGGAAGCACAGATACGCAGTATTTT.

This clonotype appeared many times. The V gene is TRBV20-1, the J gene TRBJ1-1; D is undetermined. Looked up from germline, CDR1 is DFQATT and CDR2 is SNEGSKA (reference sequence). The CDR3 sequence is 14 residues long. V lost 3 bases and J lost 0, with 11 bases in between. The DNA for the CDR3 is TGCAGTGCTAGTGCAGGAATTATGAACACTGAAGCTTTCTTT. Translating gives CSASAGIMNTEAFF.

The genes are TRBV11-3 and TRBJ2-1; D not resolved. Germline assignment: CDR1 SGHNT and CDR2 YENEEA. CDR3 size: 15 residues. V dropped 1 base and J dropped 6 bases, with 13 bases sitting between them. Here the CDR3 DNA reads TGTGCCAGCAGCTTAGTTGGCGCAGGACCCAATGAGCAGTTCTTC. Protein product: CASSLVGAGPNEQFF.

Ten or more counts support this clonotype. The chain uses TRBV20-1 and TRBJ2-4; the D gene is possibly TRBD2 (6 bases). The CDR3 sequence is 18 residues long. The germline CDR1 and CDR2 sequences are DFQATT and SNEGSKA (reference sequence). Trimming shortened V by 5 bases and J by 0 bases, and 23 bases separated the two germline ends. CDR3 protein: CSAPRRGTSGLAKNIQYF. The CDR3 nucleotides are TGCAGTGCTCCCCGGAGGGGTACCTCGGGACTAGCCAAAAACATTCAGTACTTC.

This clonotype has ten or more counts. The chain joins TRBV20-1 to TRBJ2-3; D is unclear. V gave up 3 bases and J gave up 1 base, with 5 bases separating them. Per the germline V gene, CDR1 is DFQATT and CDR2 is SNEGSKA (reference sequence). The CDR3 sequence is 12 residues long. In nucleotides, the CDR3 is TGCAGTGCTAGCTGGGGCACAGATACGCAGTATTTT. Translation: CSASWGTDTQYF.

This chain links TRBV20-1 with TRBJ2-5, with 7 bases identical to TRBD1. The junction had 8 bases not matched to a gene; V was cut back by 2 bases and J by 5 bases. The CDR3 has 14 amino acids. Germline V gene data show CDR1 as DFQATT and CDR2 as SNEGSKA (reference sequence). The CDR3 is CSARMGSRGETQYF. CDR3 DNA: TGCAGTGCTAGAATGGGATCCAGGGGGGAGACCCAGTACTTC.

In this sample, this clonotype turned up a few times. CDR3 region: CASSYGTSGRWDTQYF. The CDR3 DNA reads TGTGCCAGCAGTTACGGGACTAGCGGGAGGTGGGATACGCAGTATTTT. The chain is built from TRBV6-6 and TRBJ2-3; 15 bases match TRBD2. In germline, CDR1 is MNHNY, CDR2 SVGAGI (reference sequence). V dropped 2 bases and J dropped 6; count of bases not matched to a gene: 3. The CDR3 has 16 amino acids.

This clonotype came up many times. The genes are TRBV12-3 or TRBV12-4 and TRBJ1-4; D unclear. The V gene lost 3 bases and the J gene lost 0 bases, with 8 bases spanning the gap. The CDR3 extends over 15 amino acids. The CDR3, as DNA: TGTGCCAGCAGTTTTGCGGCGACAACTAATGAAAAACTGTTTTTT. Protein sequence: CASSFAATTNEKLFF.

This clonotype was counted at least ten times. The chain combines TRBV11-2 with TRBJ2-7; D may correspond to TRBD1 or TRBD2 (5 bases each). The CDR3 extends over 14 amino acids. V was cut by 5 bases and J by 3 bases, with 14 bases left in between. Per germline, CDR1 SGHAT and CDR2 FQNNGV. The CDR3 DNA sequence: TGTGCCAGCAGCCCACATCGGGGCGACTACGAGCAGTACTTC. It is translated as CASSPHRGDYEQYF. The whole variable domain, remainder taken from reference TRBV11-2 and TRBJ2-7, is EAGVAQSPRYKIIEKRQSVAFWCNPISGHATLYWYQQILGQGPKLLIQFQNNGVVDDSQLPKDRFSAERLKGVDSTLKIQPAKLEDSAVYLCASSPHRGDYEQYFGPGTRLTVT.

This clonotype was seen at least ten times. J is TRBJ2-1 and V is TRBV20-1, with D unclear. V dropped 0 bases and J dropped 10 bases, with 16 bases sitting between them. The CDR3 has 14 residues. Germline V lookup: CDR1 DFQATT, CDR2 SNEGSKA (reference sequence). CDR3 sequence: CSARERQGLGEQFF. The CDR3 DNA sequence: TGCAGTGCTAGAGAGAGACAAGGGCTGGGGGAGCAGTTCTTC.

The table lists this clonotype with many counts. This chain connects TRBV9 to TRBJ2-7, with D maybe TRBD2 (6 bases). CDR3 size: 14 residues. The germline gives CDR1 SGDLS, CDR2 YYNGEE. Trimming removed 0 bases from V and 2 bases from J, with 9 bases in between. This CDR3 reads CASSVGGDAYEQYF. As DNA, the CDR3 is TGTGCCAGCAGCGTAGGGGGGGACGCCTACGAGCAGTACTTC.

This clonotype turned up a few times. The genes are TRBV12-3 or TRBV12-4 and TRBJ2-2; D is unclear. This CDR3 has 13 residues. With 6 bases removed from V and 7 bases from J, the gap between germline ends came to 12 bases. CDR3 bases: TGTGCCAGCAGCAAACCACCGTTCGGGGAGCTGTTTTTT. Its translation is CASSKPPFGELFF.

Note on this clonotype: A read error may be the cause here, since a much bigger clone is one base away. This chain connects TRBV7-2 to TRBJ2-7; possibly TRBD1 for D (5 bases). The V end was cut by 6 bases, the J end by 6 bases, with 18 bases between. The germline gives CDR1 SGHTA, CDR2 FQGNSA. The CDR3 totals 14 residues. The DNA of the CDR3 is TGTGCCAGCAGTTTTTGGGGCAGAATCGGCGAGCAGTACTTC. Protein: CASSFWGRIGEQYF.